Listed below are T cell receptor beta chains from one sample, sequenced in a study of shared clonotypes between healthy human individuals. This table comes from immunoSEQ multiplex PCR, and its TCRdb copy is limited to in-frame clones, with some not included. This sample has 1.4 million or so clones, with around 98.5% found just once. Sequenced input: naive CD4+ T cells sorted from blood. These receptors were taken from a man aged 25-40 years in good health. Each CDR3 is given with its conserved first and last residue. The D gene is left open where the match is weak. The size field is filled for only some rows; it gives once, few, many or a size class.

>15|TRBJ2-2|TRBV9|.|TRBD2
CASSVALAGPGELFF
TGTGCCAGCAGCGTAGCACTAGCGGGGCCCGGGGAGCTGTTTTTT
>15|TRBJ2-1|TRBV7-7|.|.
CASSPKLSSYNEQFF
TGTGCCAGCAGCCCGAAGCTGAGCTCCTACAATGAGCAGTTCTTC
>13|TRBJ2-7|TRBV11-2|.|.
CASSLQGLSGQYF
TGTGCCAGCAGCTTACAAGGACTGTCGGGGCAGTACTTC
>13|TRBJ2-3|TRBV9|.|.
CASSGTSRDTQYF
TGTGCCAGCAGCGGTACTAGCCGGGATACGCAGTATTTT
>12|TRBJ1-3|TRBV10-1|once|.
CALCGGGNTIYF
TGCGCCCTTTGCGGAGGAGGAAACACCATATATTTT
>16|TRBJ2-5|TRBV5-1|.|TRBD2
CASSFGPGLAQETQYF
TGCGCCAGCAGCTTTGGGCCGGGACTAGCCCAAGAGACCCAGTACTTC
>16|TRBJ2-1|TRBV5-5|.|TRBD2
CASAKLAGGRSNEQFF
TGTGCCAGCGCGAAATTAGCGGGAGGGAGGTCTAATGAGCAGTTCTTC
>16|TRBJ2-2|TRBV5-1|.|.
CASSSPTLGQWRELFF
TGCGCCAGCAGTTCCCCTACATTAGGACAGTGGCGGGAGCTGTTTTTT
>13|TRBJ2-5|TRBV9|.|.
CASSASRGETQYF
TGTGCCAGCAGCGCGAGCCGCGGGGAGACCCAGTACTTC
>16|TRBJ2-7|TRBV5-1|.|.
CASSLAVSGDPYEQYF
TGCGCCAGCAGCTTGGCAGTGTCCGGGGACCCCTACGAGCAGTACTTC
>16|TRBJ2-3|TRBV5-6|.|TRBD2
CASSRGLAGGPYTQYF
TGTGCCAGCAGCAGGGGACTAGCGGGAGGGCCTTATACGCAGTATTTT
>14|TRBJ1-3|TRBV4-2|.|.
CASSQELQGHTIYF
TGTGCCAGCAGCCAAGAATTGCAGGGCCACACCATATATTTT
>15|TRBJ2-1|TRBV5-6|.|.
CASSLFKGVWDEQFF
TGTGCCAGCAGCTTGTTCAAGGGGGTATGGGATGAGCAGTTCTTC
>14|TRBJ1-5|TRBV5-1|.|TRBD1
CASSLTGGHQPQHF
TGCGCCAGCAGCCTTACAGGGGGTCACCAGCCCCAGCATTTT
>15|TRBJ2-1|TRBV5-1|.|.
CASSFTGISYNEQFF
TGCGCCAGCAGCTTCACAGGGATTTCCTACAATGAGCAGTTCTTC
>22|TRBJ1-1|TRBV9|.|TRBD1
CASSVHQRDRVPGTGPNTEAFF
TGTGCCAGCAGCGTACACCAAAGGGACAGGGTACCGGGAACAGGACCGAACACTGAAGCTTTCTTT